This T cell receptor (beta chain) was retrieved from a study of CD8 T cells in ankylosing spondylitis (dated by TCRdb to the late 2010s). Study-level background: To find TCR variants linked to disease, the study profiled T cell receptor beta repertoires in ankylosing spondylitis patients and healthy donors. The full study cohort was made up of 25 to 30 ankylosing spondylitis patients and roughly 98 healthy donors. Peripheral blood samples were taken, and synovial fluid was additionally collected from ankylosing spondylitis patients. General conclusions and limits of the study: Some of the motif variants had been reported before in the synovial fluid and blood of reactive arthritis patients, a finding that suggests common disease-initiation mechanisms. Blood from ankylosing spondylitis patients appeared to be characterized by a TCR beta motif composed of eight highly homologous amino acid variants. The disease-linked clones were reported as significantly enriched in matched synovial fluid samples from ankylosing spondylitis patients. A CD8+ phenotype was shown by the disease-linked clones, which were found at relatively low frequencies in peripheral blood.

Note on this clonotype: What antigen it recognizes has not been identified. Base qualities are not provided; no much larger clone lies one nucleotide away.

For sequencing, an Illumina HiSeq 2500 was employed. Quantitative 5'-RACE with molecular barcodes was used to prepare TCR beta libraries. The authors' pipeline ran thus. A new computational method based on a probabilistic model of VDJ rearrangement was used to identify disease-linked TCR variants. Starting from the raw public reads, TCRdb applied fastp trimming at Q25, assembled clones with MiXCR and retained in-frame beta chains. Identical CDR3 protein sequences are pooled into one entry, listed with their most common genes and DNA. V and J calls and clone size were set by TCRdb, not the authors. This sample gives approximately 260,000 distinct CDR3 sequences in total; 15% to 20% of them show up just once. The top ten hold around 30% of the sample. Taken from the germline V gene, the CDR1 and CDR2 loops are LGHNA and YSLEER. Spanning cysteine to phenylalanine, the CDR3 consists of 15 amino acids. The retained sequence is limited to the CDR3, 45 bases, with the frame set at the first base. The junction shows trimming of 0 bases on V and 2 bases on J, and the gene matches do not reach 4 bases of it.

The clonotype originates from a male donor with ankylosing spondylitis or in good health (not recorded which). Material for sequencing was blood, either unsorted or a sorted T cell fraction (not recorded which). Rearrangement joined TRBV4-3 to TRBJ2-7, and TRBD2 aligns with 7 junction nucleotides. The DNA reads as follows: TGCGCCAGCAGCCAAGATCGGGCGGGGGCCTACGAGCAGTACTTC. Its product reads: CASSQDRAGAYEQYF.